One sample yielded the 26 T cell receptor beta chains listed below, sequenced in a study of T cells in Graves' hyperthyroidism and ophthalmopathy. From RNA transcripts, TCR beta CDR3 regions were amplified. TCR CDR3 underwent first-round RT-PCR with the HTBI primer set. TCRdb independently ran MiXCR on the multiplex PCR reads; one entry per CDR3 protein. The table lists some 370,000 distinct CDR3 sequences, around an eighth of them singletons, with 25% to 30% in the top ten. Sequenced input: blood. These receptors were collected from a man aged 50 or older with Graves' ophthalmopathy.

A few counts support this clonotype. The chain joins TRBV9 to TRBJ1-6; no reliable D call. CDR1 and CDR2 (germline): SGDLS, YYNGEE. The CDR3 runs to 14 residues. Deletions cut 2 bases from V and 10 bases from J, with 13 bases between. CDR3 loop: CASSVGDLGSPLHF. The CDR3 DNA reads TGTGCCAGCAGCGTCGGGGATCTGGGCTCACCCCTCCACTTT.

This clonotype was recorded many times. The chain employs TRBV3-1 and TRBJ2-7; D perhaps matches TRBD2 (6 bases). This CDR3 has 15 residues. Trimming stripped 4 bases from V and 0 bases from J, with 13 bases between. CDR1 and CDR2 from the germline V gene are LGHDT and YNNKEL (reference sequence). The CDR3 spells CASSLIPSASYEQYF. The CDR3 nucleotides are TGTGCCAGCAGCCTAATCCCTAGCGCCTCCTACGAGCAGTACTTC.

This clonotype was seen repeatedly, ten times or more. The CDR3 DNA reads as TGTGCCAGCAGCCATAGAACCTCTGGAAACACCATATATTTT. Its translation: CASSHRTSGNTIYF. The rearrangement links TRBV3-1 to TRBJ1-3; no definite D call. The CDR3 is 14 residues long. Germline loops: CDR1 LGHDT, CDR2 YNNKEL (reference sequence). The V end was cut by 3 bases, the J end by 0 bases, with 6 bases between. The full variable domain, with the rest looked up from reference TRBV3-1 and TRBJ1-3, is DTAVSQTPKYLVTQMGNDKSIKCEQNLGHDTMYWYKQDSKKFLKIMFSYNNKELIINETVPNRFSPKSPDKAHLNLHINSLELGDSAVYFCASSHRTSGNTIYFGEGSWLTVV.

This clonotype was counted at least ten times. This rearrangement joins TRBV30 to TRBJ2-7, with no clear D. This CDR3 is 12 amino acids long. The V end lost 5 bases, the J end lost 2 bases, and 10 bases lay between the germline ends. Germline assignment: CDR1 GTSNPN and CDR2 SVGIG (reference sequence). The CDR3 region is CAWESLTYEQYF. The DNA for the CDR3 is TGTGCCTGGGAAAGCCTCACCTACGAGCAGTACTTC.

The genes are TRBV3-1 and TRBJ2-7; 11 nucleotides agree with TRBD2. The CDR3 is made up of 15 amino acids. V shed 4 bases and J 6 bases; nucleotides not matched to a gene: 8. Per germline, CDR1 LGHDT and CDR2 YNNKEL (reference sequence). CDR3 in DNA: TGTGCCAGCAGCCCATATAGCGGGAGGGCCTCCGAGCAGTACTTC. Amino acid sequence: CASSPYSGRASEQYF.

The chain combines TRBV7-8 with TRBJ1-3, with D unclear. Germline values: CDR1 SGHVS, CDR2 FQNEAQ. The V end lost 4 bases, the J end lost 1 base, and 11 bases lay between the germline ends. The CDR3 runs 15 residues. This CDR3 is CASSSLRDSGNTIYF. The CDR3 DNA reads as TGTGCCAGCAGCTCTCTTAGGGATTCTGGAAACACCATATATTTT.

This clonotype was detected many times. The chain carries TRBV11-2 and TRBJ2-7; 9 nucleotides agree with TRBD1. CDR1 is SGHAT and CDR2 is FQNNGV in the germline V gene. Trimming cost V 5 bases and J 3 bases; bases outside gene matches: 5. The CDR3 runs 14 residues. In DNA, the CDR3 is TGTGCCAGCAGCATATCGACAGGGGGCTACGAGCAGTACTTC. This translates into CASSISTGGYEQYF.

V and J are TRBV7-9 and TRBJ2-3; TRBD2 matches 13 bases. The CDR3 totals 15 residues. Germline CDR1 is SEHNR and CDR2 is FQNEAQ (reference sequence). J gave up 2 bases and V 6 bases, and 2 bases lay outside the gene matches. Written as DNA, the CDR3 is TGTGCCAGCAGAGGGACTAGCGGGATCACAGATACGCAGTATTTT. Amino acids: CASRGTSGITDTQYF. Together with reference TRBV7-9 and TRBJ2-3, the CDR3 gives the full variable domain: DTGVSQNPRHKITKRGQNVTFRCDPISEHNRLYWYRQTLGQGPEFLTYFQNEAQLEKSRLLSDRFSAERPKGSFSTLEIQRTEQGDSAMYLCASRGTSGITDTQYFGPGTRLTVL.

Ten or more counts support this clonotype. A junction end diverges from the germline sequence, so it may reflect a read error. Here the CDR3 DNA reads TGTGCCAGCAGTTTCGGACTAGCGGGAGGCTCTCGATCGCGATTCAACTTC. Encoded protein: CASSFGLAGGSRSRFNF. This sequence joins TRBV28 and TRBJ2-5; 14 nucleotides agree with TRBD2. The CDR3 is made up of 17 amino acids. Per germline, CDR1 MDHEN and CDR2 SYDVKM.

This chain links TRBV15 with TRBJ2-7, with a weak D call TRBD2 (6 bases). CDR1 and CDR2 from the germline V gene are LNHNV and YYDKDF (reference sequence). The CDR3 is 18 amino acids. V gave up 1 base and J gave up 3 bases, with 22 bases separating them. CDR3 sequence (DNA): TGTGCCACCAGCAGAGCCCGGCGACTTAGCGGACCGAACTACGAGCAGTACTTC. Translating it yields CATSRARRLSGPNYEQYF.

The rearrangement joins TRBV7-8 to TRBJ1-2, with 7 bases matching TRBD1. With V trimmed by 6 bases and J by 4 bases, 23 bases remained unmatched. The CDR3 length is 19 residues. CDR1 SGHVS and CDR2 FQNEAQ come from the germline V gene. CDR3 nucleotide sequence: TGTGCCAGCAGTAGACTGACGGGACAGAGGAGAGGGGGCAGCTATGGCTACACCTTC. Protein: CASSRLTGQRRGGSYGYTF.

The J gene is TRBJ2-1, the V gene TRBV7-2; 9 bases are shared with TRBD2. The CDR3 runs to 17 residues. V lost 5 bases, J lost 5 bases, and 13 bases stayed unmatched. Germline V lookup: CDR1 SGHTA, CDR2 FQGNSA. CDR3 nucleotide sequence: TGTGCCAGCAGCATGGCGACTAGCGGAAGACCACACAATGAGCAGTTCTTC. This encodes CASSMATSGRPHNEQFF.

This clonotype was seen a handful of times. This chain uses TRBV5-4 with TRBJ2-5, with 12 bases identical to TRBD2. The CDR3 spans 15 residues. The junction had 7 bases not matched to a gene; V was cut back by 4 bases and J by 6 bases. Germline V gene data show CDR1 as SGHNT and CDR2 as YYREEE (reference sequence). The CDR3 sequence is CASSTRTSGIKTQYF. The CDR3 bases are TGTGCCAGCAGCACCCGGACTAGCGGGATAAAGACCCAGTACTTC. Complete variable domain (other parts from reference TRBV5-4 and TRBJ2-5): ETGVTQSPTHLIKTRGQQVTLRCSSQSGHNTVSWYQQALGQGPQFIFQYYREEENGRGNFPPRFSGLQFPNYSSELNVNALELDDSALYLCASSTRTSGIKTQYFGPGTRLLVL.

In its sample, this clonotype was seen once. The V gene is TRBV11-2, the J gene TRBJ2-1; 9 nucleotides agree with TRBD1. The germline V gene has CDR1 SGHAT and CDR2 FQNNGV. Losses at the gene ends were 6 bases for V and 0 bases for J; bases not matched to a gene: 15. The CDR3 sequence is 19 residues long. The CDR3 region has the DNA TGTGCCAGCAGTGATCTTCTCGGCACAGGGGGCTTCTCCTACAATGAGCAGTTCTTC. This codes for CASSDLLGTGGFSYNEQFF. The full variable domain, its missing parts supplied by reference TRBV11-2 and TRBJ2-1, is EAGVAQSPRYKIIEKRQSVAFWCNPISGHATLYWYQQILGQGPKLLIQFQNNGVVDDSQLPKDRFSAERLKGVDSTLKIQPAKLEDSAVYLCASSDLLGTGGFSYNEQFFGPGTRLTVL.

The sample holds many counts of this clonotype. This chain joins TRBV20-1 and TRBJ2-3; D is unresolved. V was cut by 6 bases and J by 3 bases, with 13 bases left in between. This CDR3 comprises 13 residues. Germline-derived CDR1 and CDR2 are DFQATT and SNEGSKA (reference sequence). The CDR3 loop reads CSAPPGPTDTQYF. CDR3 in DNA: TGCAGTGCCCCACCTGGACCGACAGATACGCAGTATTTT.

The CDR3 loop is CASSPRVTGANVLTF. CDR3 sequence (DNA): TGTGCCAGCAGCCCCCGGGTAACTGGGGCCAACGTCCTGACTTTC. V and J are TRBV3-1 and TRBJ2-6; D gene unclear. Trimming pared 4 bases from V and 2 bases from J, leaving 9 bases between. The CDR3 length is 15 residues. In germline, CDR1 is LGHDT, CDR2 YNNKEL (reference sequence).

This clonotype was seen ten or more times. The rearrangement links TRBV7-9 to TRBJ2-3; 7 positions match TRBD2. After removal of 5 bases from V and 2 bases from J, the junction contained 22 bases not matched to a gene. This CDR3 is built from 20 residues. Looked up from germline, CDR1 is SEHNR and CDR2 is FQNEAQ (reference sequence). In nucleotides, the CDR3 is TGTGCCAGCAGCCCCTCGGCTGGGAGGGCCCAAATAAGATACACAGATACGCAGTATTTT. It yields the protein CASSPSAGRAQIRYTDTQYF.

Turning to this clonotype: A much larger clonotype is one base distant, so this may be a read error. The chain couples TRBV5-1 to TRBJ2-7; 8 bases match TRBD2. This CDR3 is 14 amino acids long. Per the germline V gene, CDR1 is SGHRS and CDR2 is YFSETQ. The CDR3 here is CASSSGQRENERYF. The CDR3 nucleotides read TGCGCCAGCAGCTCCGGACAGCGGGAGAACGAGCGGTACTTC.

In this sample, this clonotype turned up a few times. The CDR3 nucleotides are TGCAGTGCGTATACAACCTCTGGGGCCAACGTCCTGACTTTC. This encodes CSAYTTSGANVLTF. This chain links TRBV20-1 with TRBJ2-6, with D uncertain. CDR1 and CDR2 from the germline V gene are DFQATT and SNEGSKA (reference sequence). The V and J ends lost 6 bases and 0 bases respectively, with 9 bases between them. The CDR3 loop spans 14 amino acids.

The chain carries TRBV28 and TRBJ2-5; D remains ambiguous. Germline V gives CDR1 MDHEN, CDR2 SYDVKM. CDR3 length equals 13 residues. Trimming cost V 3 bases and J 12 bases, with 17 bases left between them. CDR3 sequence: CASSFTNQESEYF. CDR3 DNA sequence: TGTGCCAGCAGTTTTACAAACCAAGAGAGCGAGTACTTC.

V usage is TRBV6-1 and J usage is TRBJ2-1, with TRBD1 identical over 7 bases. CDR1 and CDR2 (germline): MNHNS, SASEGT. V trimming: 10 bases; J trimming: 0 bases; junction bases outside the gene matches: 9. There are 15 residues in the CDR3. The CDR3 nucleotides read TGTGCCACCGCGACAGGGAAAAGCTCCTACAATGAGCAGTTCTTC. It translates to CATATGKSSYNEQFF.

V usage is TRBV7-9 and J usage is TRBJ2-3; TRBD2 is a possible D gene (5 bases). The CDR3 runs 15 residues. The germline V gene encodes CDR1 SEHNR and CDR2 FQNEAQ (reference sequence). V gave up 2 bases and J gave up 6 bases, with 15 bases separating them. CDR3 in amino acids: CASSLRTPRGDTQYF. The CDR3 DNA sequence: TGTGCCAGCAGCTTACGGACTCCCCGGGGTGATACGCAGTATTTT.

CDR3 protein: CASSLEPPRATSTDTQYF. CDR3 in DNA: TGTGCCAGCAGCCTAGAACCCCCGAGAGCGACGAGCACAGATACGCAGTATTTT. The chain employs TRBV4-2 and TRBJ2-3; unclear D gene. V was clipped by 4 bases and J by 0 bases, with 20 bases between them. CDR3 length equals 18 residues. Germline V gene sequence: CDR1 LGHNA, CDR2 YNFKEQ.

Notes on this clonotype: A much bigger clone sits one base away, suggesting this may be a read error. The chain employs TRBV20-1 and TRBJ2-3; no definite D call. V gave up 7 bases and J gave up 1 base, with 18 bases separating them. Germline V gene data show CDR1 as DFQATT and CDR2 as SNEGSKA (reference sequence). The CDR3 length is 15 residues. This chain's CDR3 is CSVPTIGSRTDTQYF. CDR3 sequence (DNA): TGCAGTGTTCCAACAATCGGATCGCGCACAGATACGCAGTATTTT.

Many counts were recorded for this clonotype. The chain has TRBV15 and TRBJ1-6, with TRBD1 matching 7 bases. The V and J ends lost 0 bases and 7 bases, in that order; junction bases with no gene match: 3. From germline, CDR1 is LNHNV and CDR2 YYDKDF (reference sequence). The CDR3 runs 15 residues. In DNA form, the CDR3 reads TGTGCCACCAGCAGAGAGAAGGGGGCAAATTCACCCCTCCACTTT. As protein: CATSREKGANSPLHF.

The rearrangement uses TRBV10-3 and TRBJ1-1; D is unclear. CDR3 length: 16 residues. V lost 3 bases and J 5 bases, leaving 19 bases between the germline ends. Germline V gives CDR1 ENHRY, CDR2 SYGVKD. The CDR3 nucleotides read TGTGCCATCAGTGACTTTTCCGATTTATTAGGGACTGAAGCTTTCTTT. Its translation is CAISDFSDLLGTEAFF.